These T cell receptor beta chains were read from a single sample in a study of CD8 T cells in ankylosing spondylitis. TCRdb re-analysed the 5' RACE reads in MiXCR, keeping a single row per CDR3 protein. Among hundreds of thousands of distinct CDR3 sequences, roughly 18% were seen once, and the ten largest hold approximately 1%. The sequenced sample was blood, either unsorted or a sorted T cell fraction (not recorded which). These receptors came from a male donor with ankylosing spondylitis. CDR3s include the opening cysteine and the closing phenylalanine or tryptophan. The order of the fields is D gene, V gene, clone size, J gene, CDR3 protein, CDR3 DNA. The D gene is left open where the match is weak. Not every row has a clone size; where given, it reads once, few, many or a size class.

>TRBD1|TRBV5-1|.|TRBJ1-2
CASSSSGTGGSRGGYTF
TGCGCCAGCAGCTCATCCGGGACAGGGGGCAGTCGAGGTGGCTACACCTTC
>.|TRBV9|.|TRBJ2-2
CASSGDGATGELFF
TGTGCCAGCAGCGGGGACGGGGCCACCGGGGAGCTGTTTTTT
>TRBD2|TRBV3-1|.|TRBJ2-2
CASSQIRLASTGELFF
TGTGCCAGCAGCCAGATACGACTAGCCTCCACCGGGGAGCTGTTTTTT
>TRBD1|TRBV5-1|.|TRBJ1-1
CASSLVGRGVTEAFF
TGCGCCAGCAGCTTGGTTGGCAGGGGGGTCACTGAAGCTTTCTTT
>TRBD2|TRBV19|.|TRBJ2-1
CASTPMGGLAGVREQFF
TGTGCCAGTACCCCGATGGGGGGACTAGCGGGGGTCAGGGAGCAGTTCTTC
>.|TRBV19|few|TRBJ2-7
CASSIRAGLQHLNYEQYF
TGTGCCAGTAGTATAAGGGCCGGGTTGCAGCATCTTAACTACGAGCAGTACTTC
>TRBD1|TRBV7-8|.|TRBJ1-5
CASGAGGPNQPQHF
TGTGCCAGCGGGGCAGGGGGGCCGAATCAGCCCCAGCATTTT
>.|TRBV6-1|few|TRBJ2-7
CASRPALGIASYEQYF
TGTGCCAGCAGACCCGCCCTAGGGATTGCCTCCTACGAGCAGTACTTC
>.|TRBV7-6|few|TRBJ2-1
CASSSLGAYNEQFF
TGTGCCAGCAGCTCCTTGGGTGCCTACAATGAGCAGTTCTTC
>.|TRBV29-1|many|TRBJ1-2
CSVGEDIPGYTF
TGCAGCGTTGGAGAGGACATCCCCGGCTACACCTTC
>TRBD1|TRBV11-2|many|TRBJ2-1
CASSLRPGQGAVNEQFF
TGTGCCAGCAGCCTACGCCCCGGACAGGGGGCCGTCAATGAGCAGTTCTTC
>.|TRBV2|many|TRBJ2-7
CASRDTGLSGYEQYF
TGTGCCAGCAGAGACACAGGGCTCTCCGGCTACGAGCAGTACTTC
>TRBD2|TRBV6-1|.|TRBJ2-3
CASSKVQGLAGGSLTDTQYF
TGTGCCAGCAGTAAAGTTCAGGGACTAGCGGGGGGTTCCCTCACAGATACGCAGTATTTT
>TRBD1|TRBV7-2|.|TRBJ2-7
CASSLVGQVNEQYF
TGTGCCAGCAGCTTAGTGGGACAGGTCAACGAGCAGTACTTC
>TRBD1|TRBV27|.|TRBJ1-2
CASSLTTGTNYGYTF
TGTGCCAGCAGTCTGACGACAGGGACTAACTATGGCTACACCTTC
>TRBD1|TRBV2|.|TRBJ1-6
CASSRGQGAAPLHF
TGTGCCAGCAGTCGGGGACAGGGAGCCGCACCCCTCCACTTT
>.|TRBV15|.|TRBJ2-1
CATSRDRSSAGYDEQFF
TGTGCCACCAGCAGAGATAGGAGTAGCGCGGGGTACGATGAGCAGTTCTTC
>TRBD1|TRBV3-1|few|TRBJ2-5
CASSPRDRVSETQYF
TGTGCCAGCAGCCCCCGGGACAGGGTATCGGAGACCCAGTACTTC
>.|TRBV3-1|few|TRBJ2-3
CASSLRTGTDTQYF
TGTGCCAGCAGCCTCCGGACCGGCACAGATACGCAGTATTTT
>.|TRBV6-1|many|TRBJ1-1
CAAGRGMNTEAFF
TGTGCCGCGGGGAGGGGGATGAACACTGAAGCTTTCTTT
>.|TRBV5-1|few|TRBJ1-1
CASSLSGVRMNTEAFF
TGCGCCAGCAGCTTATCAGGGGTCCGAATGAACACTGAAGCTTTCTTT
>TRBD2|TRBV6-1|.|TRBJ2-3
CASSPGGAGADTQYF
TGTGCCAGCAGCCCGGGGGGGGCTGGGGCAGATACGCAGTATTTT
>.|TRBV6-2/TRBV6-3|many|TRBJ1-2
CASSYGVNYGYTF
TGTGCCAGCAGTTACGGGGTCAACTATGGCTACACCTTC
>TRBD1|TRBV6-1|.|TRBJ1-5
CASSPDRGRNQPQHF
TGTGCCAGCAGCCCGGACAGGGGACGCAATCAGCCCCAGCATTTT
>.|TRBV11-3|.|TRBJ2-3
CASSPDGARGDTQYF
TGTGCCAGCAGCCCCGATGGGGCGAGGGGTGATACGCAGTATTTT
>.|TRBV6-1|few|TRBJ2-7
CASPRWGFYEQYF
TGTGCCAGCCCCAGGTGGGGGTTTTACGAGCAGTACTTC
>.|TRBV5-1|.|TRBJ1-1
CASSSSSYPGAFF
TGCGCCAGCAGCTCTAGCTCTTACCCTGGGGCTTTCTTT
>.|TRBV6-5|few|TRBJ2-1
CASSYESNYNEQFF
TGTGCCAGCAGTTATGAGTCCAACTACAATGAGCAGTTCTTC
>.|TRBV6-1|.|TRBJ1-5
CASSALAGDRNQPQHF
TGTGCCAGCAGCGCCCTGGCCGGGGATCGCAATCAGCCCCAGCATTTT
>.|TRBV7-9|.|TRBJ2-1
CASSDRGGFDNEQFF
TGTGCCAGCAGCGACAGGGGAGGGTTTGACAATGAGCAGTTCTTC
>.|TRBV12-3/TRBV12-4|.|TRBJ1-2
CASSFAGGAAYGYTF
TGTGCCAGCAGTTTCGCCGGTGGGGCGGCCTATGGCTACACCTTC
>TRBD2|TRBV7-9|.|TRBJ2-7
CASSLRREGLGEQYF
TGTGCCAGCAGCTTAAGGCGGGAGGGCCTTGGCGAGCAGTACTTC
>.|TRBV12-3/TRBV12-4|many|TRBJ2-3
CASKYTDTQYF
TGTGCCAGCAAATACACAGATACGCAGTATTTT
>.|TRBV15|.|TRBJ2-3
CATSRGGDRGRIDTQYF
TGTGCCACCAGCAGAGGGGGGGACAGAGGACGCATAGATACGCAGTATTTT
>TRBD1|TRBV12-3/TRBV12-4|few|TRBJ1-4
CASSKDRGWSNEKLFF
TGTGCCAGCAGCAAGGACAGGGGTTGGAGTAATGAAAAACTGTTTTTT
>.|TRBV7-2|.|TRBJ1-2
CASSLEENYGYTF
TGTGCCAGCAGCTTAGAAGAAAACTATGGCTACACCTTC
>TRBD2|TRBV7-2|.|TRBJ2-4
CASSFQAGVAKNIQYF
TGTGCCAGCAGCTTCCAAGCGGGAGTGGCCAAAAACATTCAGTACTTC
>.|TRBV18|.|TRBJ2-1
CASSPAFEQFF
TGTGCCAGCTCACCCGCCTTCGAGCAGTTCTTC
>TRBD1|TRBV5-1|.|TRBJ1-1
CASSGATGVGTEAFF
TGCGCCAGCAGCGGGGCCACAGGGGTAGGCACTGAAGCTTTCTTT
>.|TRBV12-1|.|TRBJ2-1
CASSFVAGGSYRFF
.
>.|TRBV14|.|TRBJ2-6
CASSQSLGVLTF
TGTGCCAGCAGCCAAAGTCTGGGCGTCCTGACTTTC
>.|TRBV5-1|.|TRBJ2-2
CASSLVQGTAGELFF
TGCGCCAGCAGCTTGGTTCAGGGGACGGCCGGGGAGCTGTTTTTT
>.|TRBV20-1|.|TRBJ1-2
CSARDRAGYGYTF
TGCAGTGCTAGAGATCGGGCAGGCTATGGCTACACCTTC
>.|TRBV20-1|many|TRBJ2-7
CSADHFGEQYF
TGCAGTGCTGACCACTTCGGCGAGCAGTACTTC
>.|TRBV12-3/TRBV12-4|few|TRBJ1-2
CASSLARGGYGYTF
TGTGCCAGCAGTTTAGCCAGAGGGGGGTATGGCTACACCTTC
>TRBD2|TRBV20-1|.|TRBJ2-5
CSARAGLAGGPRMGTQYF
TGCAGTGCTAGGGCGGGACTAGCGGGGGGACCCCGCATGGGGACCCAGTACTTC
>TRBD1|TRBV20-1|.|TRBJ1-4
CSARDLTGGYEKLFF
TGCAGTGCTAGAGACCTCACAGGGGGCTACGAAAAACTGTTTTTT
>.|TRBV11-3|many|TRBJ2-3
CASSSPTAPTDTQYF
TGTGCCAGCAGCTCCCCCACCGCGCCCACAGATACGCAGTATTTT
>TRBD1|TRBV19|.|TRBJ2-7
CASCEAGTGLYEQYF
TGTGCCAGTTGTGAGGCCGGGACAGGGCTCTACGAGCAGTACTTC
>TRBD2|TRBV19|.|TRBJ2-2
CASKSVAGGLTGELFF
TGTGCCAGCAAAAGCGTAGCGGGGGGCCTGACCGGGGAGCTGTTTTTT
>.|TRBV7-9|.|TRBJ2-3
CASSLGPPGDTQYF
TGTGCCAGCAGCTTAGGGCCTCCGGGGGATACGCAGTATTTT
>.|TRBV12-3/TRBV12-4|.|TRBJ1-3
CASSLLGGGNTIYF
TGTGCCAGCAGTTTACTGGGGGGGGGAAACACCATATATTTT
>.|TRBV28|.|TRBJ1-5
CASSKNQPQHF
TGTGCCAGCAGTAAGAATCAGCCCCAGCATTTT
>.|TRBV29-1|.|TRBJ1-2
CSVGHPGGYGYTF
TGCAGCGTTGGGCACCCCGGGGGCTATGGCTACACCTTC